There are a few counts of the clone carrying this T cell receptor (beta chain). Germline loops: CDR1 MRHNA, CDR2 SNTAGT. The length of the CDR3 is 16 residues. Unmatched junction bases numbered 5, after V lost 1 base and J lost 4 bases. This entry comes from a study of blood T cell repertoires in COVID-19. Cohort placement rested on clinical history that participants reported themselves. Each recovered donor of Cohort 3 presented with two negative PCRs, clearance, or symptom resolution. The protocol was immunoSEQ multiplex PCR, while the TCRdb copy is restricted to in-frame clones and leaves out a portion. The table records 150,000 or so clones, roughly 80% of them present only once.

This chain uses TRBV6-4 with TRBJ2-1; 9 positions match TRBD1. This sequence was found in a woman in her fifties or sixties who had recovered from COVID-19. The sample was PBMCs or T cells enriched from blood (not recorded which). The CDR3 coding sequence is TGTGCCAGCAGTGACTACACAGGGGGCGATTACAATGAGCAGTTCTTC. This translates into CASSDYTGGDYNEQFF.